The clone carrying this T cell receptor beta chain was seen ten or more times. Its antigen is not identified. The data stem from a study of T cell repertoires in cytomegalovirus infection. Turning to the study itself: Matching HLA type, along with CMV infection, was indicated by public TCR beta signatures.

Germline CDR1 and CDR2: SEHNR and FQNEAQ (reference sequence). Trimming shortened V by 1 base and J by 9 bases, and 10 bases separated the two germline ends. The CDR3 loop spans 14 amino acids. Study results and limitations: Clonotype analysis showed dominance of the ex vivo response by HLA-C-restricted CMV-specific TCR beta clonotypes. Of the TCR beta families, the public ones yielded a cumulative frequency that identified carriers of CMV plus the relevant HLA.

TCRdb redid the calling of the reads with MiXCR, one entry per CDR3 protein. The table shows about 460,000 distinct CDR3 sequences, with roughly 10% occurring only once. V usage is TRBV7-9 and J usage is TRBJ1-6; the D is unclear. Specimen: PBMCs. This receptor was identified in a human donor in good health (CMV status not recorded). Some clones in this sample may be carry-over from other donors' samples. The CDR3 spells CASSLGRGFSPLHF. CDR3 coding DNA: TGTGCCAGCAGCTTAGGACGCGGGTTTTCACCCCTCCACTTT.